This T cell receptor beta chain was captured by sequencing in a study of Ad26.COV2.S vaccination and SARS-CoV-2 variants. General observations from the study: Whether participants received vaccine or placebo, their non-spike TCR breadth was similar.

The CDR3 length is 14 residues. Trimming cost V 3 bases and J 2 bases, with 11 bases left between them. Germline CDR1 LNHDA, CDR2 SQIVND (reference sequence). Treatment described: some 20 received Ad26.COV2.S at low or high dose, single or two shots; about 5 received placebo; per-sample allocation not given. Samples came from day 63 after the first vaccine or placebo injection. This clone was seen a single time. Its antigen is still unknown. Clones were sequenced by immunoSEQ multiplex PCR, and TCRdb holds only the in-frame ones, with some missing. The sample has 400,000 to 450,000 clones, roughly 90% seen once.

The genes are TRBV19 and TRBJ2-7; weak D call: TRBD2 (5 bases). The sample consisted of peripheral blood, taken in a trial of Ad26.COV2.S vaccine versus placebo. This sequence was found in a person aged 18-60 years who received the Ad26.COV2.S COVID-19 vaccine or a placebo. The CDR3 region is CASSIYGGPYEQYF. CDR3 DNA sequence: TGTGCCAGTAGTATCTATGGCGGGCCCTACGAGCAGTACTTC.